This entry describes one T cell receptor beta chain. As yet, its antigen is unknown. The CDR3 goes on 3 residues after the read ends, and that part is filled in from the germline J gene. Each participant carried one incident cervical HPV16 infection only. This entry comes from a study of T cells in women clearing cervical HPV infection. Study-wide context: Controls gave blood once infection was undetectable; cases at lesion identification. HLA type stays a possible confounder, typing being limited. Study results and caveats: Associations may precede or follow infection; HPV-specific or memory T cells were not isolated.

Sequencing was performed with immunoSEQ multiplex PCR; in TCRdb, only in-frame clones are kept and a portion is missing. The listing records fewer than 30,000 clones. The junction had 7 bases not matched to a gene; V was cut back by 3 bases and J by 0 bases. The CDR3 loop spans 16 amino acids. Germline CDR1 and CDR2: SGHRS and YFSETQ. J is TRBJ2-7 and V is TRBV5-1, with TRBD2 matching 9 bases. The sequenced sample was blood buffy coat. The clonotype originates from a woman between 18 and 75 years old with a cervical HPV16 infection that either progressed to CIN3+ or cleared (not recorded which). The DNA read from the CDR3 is TGCGCCAGCAGCTATAGCGGGGGAGAGAGCTCCTACGAG. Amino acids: CASSYSGGESSYE. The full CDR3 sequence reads CASSYSGGESSYEQYF.